This is a list of T cell receptor beta chains from one sample in a study of cytomegalovirus exposure and HLA in healthy donors. Clones were read by immunoSEQ multiplex PCR, and TCRdb kept only the in-frame ones, dropping some. The sample contains nearly 110,000 clones, roughly 76% of which appear only once. Sequenced material: PBMCs. Source of these receptors: a man in his late teens or twenties in good health and CMV-seronegative. Each CDR3 is given with its conserved first and last residue. A D gene is named only where the DNA matches it firmly. Clone size is shown for a subset of rows, as once, few, many or a class of expanded clone.

d_call j_call v_call clone_size cdr3_aa cdr3_nt
TRBD2 TRBJ2-1 TRBV27 few CASSSGLAGVEQFF TGTGCCAGCAGTTCCGGACTAGCGGGGGTTGAGCAGTTCTTC
NA TRBJ2-2 TRBV6-1 NA CASRRTTSNTGELFF TGTGCCAGCAGACGGACTACCTCGAACACCGGGGAGCTGTTTTTT
TRBD2 TRBJ2-2 TRBV5-1 NA CASSLLAGGPGELFF TGCGCCAGCAGCTTACTAGCGGGGGGGCCCGGGGAGCTGTTTTTT
NA TRBJ2-7 TRBV7-2 NA CASSSPPGGAARGSEQYF TGTGCCAGCAGCTCCCCACCCGGCGGGGCAGCCAGGGGGTCCGAGCAGTACTTC
NA TRBJ1-1 TRBV9 few CASSNPGTTLNTEAFF TGTGCCAGCAGCAACCCCGGGACAACGTTGAACACTGAAGCTTTCTTT
TRBD2 TRBJ2-2 TRBV19 NA CASSEVAGATGELFF TGTGCCAGTAGTGAGGTAGCGGGGGCCACCGGGGAGCTGTTTTTT
NA TRBJ2-7 TRBV19 NA CASSNSSYEQYF TGTGCCAGTAGTAATAGCTCCTACGAGCAGTACTTC
TRBD1 TRBJ1-5 TRBV19 NA CASSGRQGMTSNQPQHF TGTGCCAGTAGTGGGAGACAGGGTATGACGAGCAATCAGCCCCAGCATTTT
TRBD1 TRBJ1-2 TRBV5-4 NA CASSLEAGGKVGYTF TGTGCCAGCAGCTTGGAGGCAGGGGGCAAGGTTGGCTACACCTTC
NA TRBJ1-2 TRBV7-2 few CASSFGGTRGNYGYTF TGTGCCAGCAGCTTCGGGGGGACAAGAGGAAACTATGGCTACACCTTC
NA TRBJ2-2 TRBV18 once CASSPPDQGVVFF TGTGCCAGCTCACCACCGGACCAGGGTGTGGTGTTTTTT
NA TRBJ1-4 TRBV5-6 NA CASSRVSGNFATNEKLFF TGTGCCAGCAGCCGCGTGTCGGGAAACTTTGCAACTAATGAAAAACTGTTTTTT
NA TRBJ1-1 TRBV4-3 few CASSHTGNTEAFF TGCGCCAGCAGCCATACGGGGAACACTGAAGCTTTCTTT
NA TRBJ2-7 TRBV5-6 NA CASSALEEEDF TGTGCCAGCAGCGCTTTGGAGGAGGAGGACTTC
NA TRBJ2-5 TRBV9 NA CASSVGGGRDETQYF TGTGCCAGCAGCGTAGGGGGGGGCAGGGACGAGACCCAGTACTTC
TRBD1 TRBJ1-5 TRBV15 NA CATRSGQINQPQHF TGTGCCACCAGGTCGGGACAGATCAATCAGCCCCAGCATTTT
NA TRBJ1-2 TRBV19 few CASWTAYGYTF TGTGCCTCATGGACAGCCTATGGCTACACCTTC
NA TRBJ1-2 TRBV6-1 NA CASTLGRTEF TGTGCCAGCACCCTGGGTAGGACAGAATTC
NA TRBJ1-6 TRBV30 NA CAWSVSPSGWANSPLHF TGTGCCTGGAGTGTAAGCCCCTCAGGGTGGGCGAATTCACCCCTCCACTTT
TRBD2 TRBJ2-3 TRBV7-6 once CASSLASGGTDTQYF TGTGCCAGCAGCTTAGCCAGCGGGGGGACAGATACGCAGTATTTT
NA TRBJ2-6 TRBV9 NA CATSGSGANVLTF TGTGCCACCTCGGGCTCTGGGGCCAACGTCCTGACTTTC
TRBD1 TRBJ1-1 TRBV5-1 NA CASSLDPPGQGQHTEAFF TGCGCCAGCAGCTTGGATCCGCCGGGACAGGGGCAACACACTGAAGCTTTCTTT
TRBD2 TRBJ2-1 TRBV4-1 NA CASSQVGASGGSGDEQFF TGCGCCAGCAGCCAAGTGGGGGCTAGCGGGGGGTCGGGTGATGAGCAGTTCTTC
TRBD1 TRBJ2-7 TRBV6-5 NA CASTQGGTGGREQYF TGTGCCAGCACCCAAGGCGGGACAGGGGGCCGGGAGCAGTACTTC
TRBD2 TRBJ2-5 TRBV5-8 NA CASSLGLAGVQETQYF TGTGCCAGCAGCTTAGGGCTAGCGGGAGTCCAAGAGACCCAGTACTTC
NA TRBJ2-1 TRBV6-1 NA CASIPAVRSEQFF TGTGCCAGCATCCCGGCAGTTCGGAGTGAGCAGTTCTTC
TRBD1 TRBJ1-2 TRBV2 NA CASSDRPGQYDGYTF TGTGCCAGCAGTGATAGGCCGGGACAGTATGATGGCTACACCTTC
NA TRBJ1-1 TRBV4-3 NA CASSQRTPNTEAFF TGCGCCAGCAGCCAACGGACACCGAACACTGAAGCTTTCTTT